The 30 T cell receptor beta chains presented below share a single source sample, sequenced in a study of T-cell reconstitution after alpha-beta-depleted transplantation in children. For TCRbeta, the library was prepared with unique molecular identifiers. TCRdb ran MiXCR on the PCR reads and lists one entry per CDR3 protein. The sample lists more than 200,000 distinct CDR3 sequences; roughly 18% were seen once. The specimen was PBMCs, mostly from graft donor cells, collected 360 days after TCRalphabeta/CD19-depleted stem cell transplant. These receptors originate from a male patient under 10 years old who had a stem cell transplant for acute lymphoblastic leukemia, so the T cells may come from the graft donor.

This clonotype was counted a few times. The chain couples TRBV4-2 to TRBJ2-5; 13 nucleotides line up with TRBD2. The germline V gene has CDR1 LGHNA and CDR2 YNFKEQ. The junction had 8 bases not matched to a gene; V was cut back by 5 bases and J by 5 bases. CDR3 size: 16 residues. The CDR3 loop reads CASSKGLAGDTETQYF. The CDR3 DNA is TGTGCCAGCAGCAAAGGACTAGCGGGGGATACGGAGACCCAGTACTTC.

The genes are TRBV11-2 and TRBJ2-7; 8 bases are a match to TRBD1. Germline V gives CDR1 SGHAT, CDR2 FQNNGV. CDR3 length equals 16 residues. V lost 4 bases, J lost 6 bases, and 14 bases stayed unmatched. CDR3: CASSSAGRTGRSEQYF. CDR3 nucleotide sequence: TGTGCCAGCAGCTCAGCCGGCCGGACAGGGCGCTCCGAGCAGTACTTC.

This clonotype was recorded many times. The chain uses TRBV20-1 and TRBJ2-7; 11 bases match TRBD1. V lost 6 bases and J lost 4; bases outside the gene matches: 8. This CDR3 has 14 residues. Looked up from germline, CDR1 is DFQATT and CDR2 is SNEGSKA (reference sequence). The CDR3 loop reads CSASTGTGGYEQYF. CDR3 coding DNA: TGCAGTGCAAGCACCGGGACAGGGGGATACGAGCAGTACTTC.

This rearrangement joins TRBV20-1 to TRBJ2-7, with 9 bases that match TRBD1. Germline CDR1 DFQATT, CDR2 SNEGSKA (reference sequence). The CDR3 contains 13 residues. V lost 6 bases and J lost 0; bases outside the gene matches: 3. CDR3 nucleotide sequence: TGCAGTGCCCTGGGACAGGGCTCCTACGAGCAGTACTTC. This codes for CSALGQGSYEQYF.

This clonotype was seen more than once but under ten times. J is TRBJ2-1 and V is TRBV13; 11 bases line up with TRBD2. Germline CDR1 and CDR2: PRHDT and FYEKMQ (reference sequence). Germline trimming cut 5 bases from V and 8 bases from J; bases unmatched to any gene: 8. The CDR3 totals 15 residues. CDR3 bases: TGTGCCAGCAGCGTCCGACTAGCGGGGTTCGATGAGCAGTTCTTC. As protein: CASSVRLAGFDEQFF.

The CDR3 DNA sequence: TGTGCCAGCAGCCAAGATCTCGGGGTAGCGGTCACCAACACGCAGTATTTT. Protein: CASSQDLGVAVTNTQYF. This chain connects TRBV4-2 to TRBJ2-3, with D possibly TRBD2 on 6 matching bases. V was shortened by 0 bases and J by 9 bases, with 22 bases between the two germline ends. The CDR3 consists of 17 residues. Germline V gives CDR1 LGHNA, CDR2 YNFKEQ.

The chain uses TRBV15 and TRBJ1-4, with TRBD1 identical over 8 bases. V was clipped by 4 bases and J by 4 bases; unmatched bases: 8. Germline CDR1 LNHNV, CDR2 YYDKDF (reference sequence). The CDR3 has 16 residues. CDR3 sequence (DNA): TGTGCCACCAGCAAAGGTTGGACAGGGAATAATGAAAAACTGTTTTTT. Protein sequence: CATSKGWTGNNEKLFF.

This clonotype was counted at least ten times. This chain joins TRBV12-3 or TRBV12-4 and TRBJ2-1; 10 nucleotides match TRBD1. Germline trimming cut 3 bases from V and 7 bases from J; bases unmatched to any gene: 9. This CDR3 spans 16 amino acids. CDR3 sequence (DNA): TGTGCCAGCAGTTTCGGGACCGGGACAGGGGTTAATGAGCAGTTCTTC. It codes for CASSFGTGTGVNEQFF.

This clonotype was recorded a few times. This chain links TRBV27 with TRBJ2-7; D is perhaps TRBD1 or TRBD2 (5 bases each). There are 12 residues in the CDR3. The V end lost 3 bases, the J end lost 13 bases, and 16 bases lay between the germline ends. Germline CDR1 MNHEY, CDR2 SMNVEV (reference sequence). For the CDR3, the DNA is TGTGCCAGCAGTTTTGCGCAGGGCGGGCTTTACTTC. It yields the protein CASSFAQGGLYF.

The rearrangement joins TRBV6-1 to TRBJ2-7; 9 positions agree with TRBD2. The junction had 6 bases not matched to a gene; V was cut back by 6 bases and J by 0 bases. Germline assignment: CDR1 MNHNS and CDR2 SASEGT. The CDR3 runs 15 residues. The CDR3 nucleotides read TGTGCCAGCAGCCGGCTAGCGGGGCCCTCCTACGAGCAGTACTTC. Translating it yields CASSRLAGPSYEQYF.

The chain joins TRBV12-3 or TRBV12-4 to TRBJ1-5, with unresolved D. This CDR3 is built from 14 residues. V lost 6 bases, J lost 4 bases, and 13 bases lay in between. CDR3 protein: CASREELGNQPQHF. The CDR3 DNA reads TGTGCCAGCAGGGAAGAGCTGGGGAATCAGCCCCAGCATTTT.

This chain joins TRBV7-2 and TRBJ2-2; D not certain. Per germline, CDR1 SGHTA and CDR2 FQGNSA. The CDR3 is made up of 14 amino acids. V was trimmed by 2 bases and J by 4 bases, leaving 8 bases between them. The CDR3 here is CASSLRQITGELFF. As DNA, the CDR3 is TGTGCCAGCAGCTTAAGGCAGATCACCGGGGAGCTGTTTTTT.

V gene TRBV20-1 combines with J gene TRBJ1-2; weak D call: TRBD1 (5 bases). From germline, CDR1 is DFQATT and CDR2 SNEGSKA (reference sequence). V was shortened by 4 bases and J by 8 bases, with 14 bases between the two germline ends. The CDR3 is 12 residues long. CDR3 region: CSANRQSGGYTF. The CDR3, as DNA: TGCAGTGCTAATCGACAGTCGGGGGGCTACACCTTC.

A few counts support this clonotype. The chain carries TRBV10-3 and TRBJ2-7; perhaps TRBD2 as D (6 bases). The CDR3 loop spans 15 amino acids. V was pared by 0 bases and J by 2 bases, with 11 bases between. Germline lookup yields CDR1 ENHRY and CDR2 SYGVKD. CDR3 protein: CAISESGGKTYEQYF. For the CDR3, the DNA is TGTGCCATCAGTGAGTCGGGGGGAAAGACCTACGAGCAGTACTTC.

This clonotype was found many times. The genes are TRBV6-6 and TRBJ2-2, with TRBD1 matching 7 bases. The CDR3 runs to 13 residues. The V and J ends lost 6 bases and 7 bases, in that order; junction bases with no gene match: 5. Germline V gives CDR1 MNHNY, CDR2 SVGAGI (reference sequence). CDR3 bases: TGTGCCAGCAGGACAGGGTCCGGCGGGGAGCTGTTTTTT. Its translation: CASRTGSGGELFF.

The chain joins TRBV5-1 to TRBJ2-5; TRBD1 aligns across 7 bases. The CDR3 is 18 residues long. Germline V gives CDR1 SGHRS, CDR2 YFSETQ. V shed 0 bases, J shed 1 base, and the junction held 12 bases outside the gene matches. The DNA of the CDR3 is TGCGCCAGCAGCTTGGAATCCCGGGACAGCCTTTTCCAAGAGACCCAGTACTTC. This codes for CASSLESRDSLFQETQYF. The variable domain in full, completed from reference TRBV5-1 and TRBJ2-5, reads KAGVTQTPRYLIKTRGQQVTLSCSPISGHRSVSWYQQTPGQGLQFLFEYFSETQRNKGNFPGRFSGRQFSNSRSEMNVSTLELGDSALYLCASSLESRDSLFQETQYFGPGTRLLVL.

The chain has TRBV29-1 and TRBJ2-3; D may be TRBD1 or TRBD2 (6 bases each). The CDR3 spans 14 residues. V lost 5 bases to trimming and J lost 12 bases, with 24 bases between them. Germline CDR1 and CDR2: SQVTM and ANQGSEA. CDR3 residues: CSVWGAEWAPIQYF. The CDR3 nucleotides read TGCAGCGTTTGGGGGGCAGAGTGGGCCCCTATTCAGTATTTT.

This clonotype was seen a handful of times. The chain employs TRBV11-2 and TRBJ2-7; the match to TRBD2 covers 9 bases. CDR3 length: 17 residues. Trimming cost V 2 bases and J 3 bases; bases outside gene matches: 11. Germline V CDR1 and CDR2: SGHAT, FQNNGV. CDR3 DNA sequence: TGTGCCAGCAGCTTATTTAGCGGGAGCCCCACTTACTACGAGCAGTACTTC. Translating it yields CASSLFSGSPTYYEQYF.

V gene TRBV5-1 combines with J gene TRBJ2-4; tentatively, D is TRBD1 or TRBD2 (5 bases each). Trimming shortened V by 0 bases and J by 0 bases, and 16 bases separated the two germline ends. This CDR3 is built from 18 residues. Germline-derived CDR1 and CDR2 are SGHRS and YFSETQ. CDR3 in DNA: TGCGCCAGCAGCTTGGGGGGACCGGGGACCCTAGCCAAAAACATTCAGTACTTC. Protein product: CASSLGGPGTLAKNIQYF.

The chain recombines TRBV5-1 with TRBJ1-1; D is unclear. Germline-derived CDR1 and CDR2 are SGHRS and YFSETQ. CDR3 size: 16 residues. Trimming took 1 base from V and 0 from J, leaving 13 bases between them. As DNA, the CDR3 is TGCGCCAGCAGCTTGTCCAATGACTTCATGAACACTGAAGCTTTCTTT. Its protein product is CASSLSNDFMNTEAFF.

There are many counts of this clonotype. The chain employs TRBV12-3 or TRBV12-4 and TRBJ2-5; D is unclear. V was pared by 3 bases and J by 4 bases, with 3 bases between. This CDR3 has 11 amino acids. CDR3: CASSFLETQYF. The CDR3 DNA is TGTGCCAGCAGTTTTCTAGAGACCCAGTACTTC.

The V call is TRBV30, the J call TRBJ1-5; D is unclear. This CDR3 region has 14 residues. Per the germline V gene, CDR1 is GTSNPN and CDR2 is SVGIG (reference sequence). V lost 3 bases and J 5 bases, leaving 14 bases between the germline ends. The CDR3 DNA reads as TGTGCCTGGAGCGTGGGAAGACGGGATCAGCCCCAGCATTTT. Translation: CAWSVGRRDQPQHF. Supplemented by reference TRBV30 and TRBJ1-5, the full variable domain reads SQTIHQWPATLVQPVGSPLSLECTVEGTSNPNLYWYRQAAGRGLQLLFYSVGIGQISSEVPQNLSASRPQDRQFILSSKKLLLSDSGFYLCAWSVGRRDQPQHFGDGTRLSIL.

The chain links TRBV10-2 to TRBJ2-1; 10 bases fit TRBD2. Germline CDR1 is WSHSY and CDR2 is SAAADI. J was trimmed by 8 bases and V by 3 bases; bases with no gene match: 7. This CDR3 has 15 residues. CDR3 in amino acids: CASSDGLAGVYEQFF. CDR3 DNA sequence: TGCGCCAGCAGTGATGGGCTAGCGGGGGTTTATGAGCAGTTCTTC.

This rearrangement joins TRBV2 to TRBJ2-3; TRBD1 agrees at 7 bases. The CDR3 sequence is 14 residues long. Germline V gene sequence: CDR1 SNHLY, CDR2 FYNNEI. With V trimmed by 8 bases and J by 3 bases, 8 bases remained unmatched. Here the CDR3 DNA reads TGTGCCAGCGGCGGCAACAGGGGAACAGATACGCAGTATTTT. Residues: CASGGNRGTDTQYF. Combining the CDR3 with reference TRBV2 and TRBJ2-3 gives the whole variable domain EPEVTQTPSHQVTQMGQEVILRCVPISNHLYFYWYRQILGQKVEFLVSFYNNEISEKSEIFDDQFSVERPDGSNFTLKIRSTKLEDSAMYFCASGGNRGTDTQYFGPGTRLTVL.

The chain joins TRBV7-2 to TRBJ1-6; D gene ambiguous. Trimming took 7 bases from V and 9 from J, leaving 13 bases between them. The CDR3 extends over 13 amino acids. Germline lookup yields CDR1 SGHTA and CDR2 FQGNSA. The CDR3 loop reads CASNDFTGSPLHF. In DNA form, the CDR3 reads TGTGCCAGCAACGACTTTACGGGTTCACCCCTCCACTTT.

The table lists this clonotype with a few counts. The rearrangement uses TRBV4-3 and TRBJ1-2, with TRBD1 identical over 7 bases. The germline V gene encodes CDR1 LGHNA and CDR2 YSLEER. V lost 2 bases and J lost 5; bases outside the gene matches: 5. This CDR3 contains 14 residues. For the CDR3, the DNA is TGCGCCAGCAGCCAAACCGGGACAGCTTATGGCTACACCTTC. As protein: CASSQTGTAYGYTF.

This clonotype was seen only a few times. Compared with germline, one end of the junction differs, possibly owing to a read error. This sequence joins TRBV7-8 and TRBJ2-5; 11 bases are a match to TRBD2. From germline, CDR1 is SGHVS and CDR2 FQNEAQ. The CDR3 has 13 amino acids. CDR3 sequence (DNA): TGTGCCAGCAGCGACGACAGACCCGGGACTAGCGGTTGG. The encoded protein is CASSDDRPGTSGW.

V gene TRBV6-1 combines with J gene TRBJ2-2; D might be TRBD1 (6 bases). CDR1 and CDR2 from the germline V gene are MNHNS and SASEGT. The CDR3 spans 16 residues. Trimming took 3 bases from V and 1 from J, leaving 12 bases between them. As DNA, the CDR3 is TGTGCCAGCAGTGAGCCAGGGGATGGGAACACCGGGGAGCTGTTTTTT. This translates into CASSEPGDGNTGELFF.

The chain is built from TRBV18 and TRBJ2-5; D gene unclear. The CDR3 consists of 13 residues. From germline, CDR1 is KGHSH and CDR2 LQKENI. V lost 2 bases and J lost 3, with 7 bases in between. The CDR3 DNA sequence: TGTGCCAGCTCACCAATCTTGGAAGAGACCCAGTACTTC. Encoded protein: CASSPILEETQYF.

The J gene is TRBJ1-2, the V gene TRBV11-2, with D unclear. V was cut by 5 bases and J by 9 bases, with 19 bases left in between. Germline values: CDR1 SGHAT, CDR2 FQNNGV. CDR3 size: 14 residues. The CDR3 nucleotides read TGTGCCAGCAGCCTCTCGGCGGTCGGGCGGAGCTACACCTTC. Translation: CASSLSAVGRSYTF. Looking up the rest from reference TRBV11-2 and TRBJ1-2 gives the full variable domain: EAGVAQSPRYKIIEKRQSVAFWCNPISGHATLYWYQQILGQGPKLLIQFQNNGVVDDSQLPKDRFSAERLKGVDSTLKIQPAKLEDSAVYLCASSLSAVGRSYTFGSGTRLTVV.